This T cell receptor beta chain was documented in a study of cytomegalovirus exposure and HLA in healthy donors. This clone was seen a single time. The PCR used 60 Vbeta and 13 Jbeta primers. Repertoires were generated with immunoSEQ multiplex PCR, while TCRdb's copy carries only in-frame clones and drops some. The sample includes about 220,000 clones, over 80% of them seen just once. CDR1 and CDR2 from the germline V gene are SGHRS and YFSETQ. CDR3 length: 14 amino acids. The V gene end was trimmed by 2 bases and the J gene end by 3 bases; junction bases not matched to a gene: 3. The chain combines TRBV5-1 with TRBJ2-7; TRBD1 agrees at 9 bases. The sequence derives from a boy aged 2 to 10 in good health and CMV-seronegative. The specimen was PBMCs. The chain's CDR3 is CASSFPGQGYEQYF. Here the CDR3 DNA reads TGCGCCAGCAGCTTTCCGGGACAGGGCTACGAGCAGTACTTC.